This section outlines one T cell receptor beta chain sequence together with its context. The sample is drawn from a study of shared T cell receptors in the human thymus. TCRdb keeps only in-frame clones here, not all; method: immunoSEQ multiplex PCR. The profile shows hundreds of thousands of clones, around 89% of them singletons. This sample was shared with a second study, whose subject was human thymus T cells. From that study: There appeared to be biased usage of V and J genes in thymic and blood repertoires.

This clonotype was sampled from a boy less than two years old with a congenital heart defect. The sample consisted of thymocytes.

In DNA form, the CDR3 reads TGTGCCAGCAGCCTTTGGGACAGGGAAGATCGCGACTACGAGCAGTACTTC. This gives the protein CASSLWDREDRDYEQYF. The gene calls are TRBV7-2 and TRBJ2-7, with 9 bases aligning to TRBD1. Germline V gives CDR1 SGHTA, CDR2 FQGNSA. The CDR3 covers 17 residues. J gave up 3 bases and V 5 bases, and 14 bases lay outside the gene matches. Together with reference TRBV7-2 and TRBJ2-7, the CDR3 gives the full variable domain: GAGVSQSPSNKVTEKGKDVELRCDPISGHTALYWYRQSLGQGLEFLIYFQGNSAPDKSGLPSDRFSAERTGGSVSTLTIQRTQQEDSAVYLCASSLWDREDRDYEQYFGPGTRLTVT.